The count of the clone carrying this TCR beta chain is one. Its antigen is as yet unknown. V was cut by 4 bases and J by 5 bases, with 21 bases left in between. Germline values: CDR1 SGHNT, CDR2 YYREEE (reference sequence). The CDR3 contains 17 residues. Clones were read by immunoSEQ multiplex PCR, and TCRdb kept only the in-frame ones, dropping some. The sample lists about 180,000 clones; under 95% were seen once. The sample originates from a study of T cell responses to AZD1222 COVID-19 vaccine. The study, taken as a whole, reports: Recipients of two AZD1222 doses showed rising Spike-specific TCR breadth and depth.

This sequence originates from an adult who received the AZD1222 COVID-19 vaccine. The J gene is TRBJ2-2, the V gene TRBV5-4; D could derive from TRBD1 or TRBD2 (5 bases each). The input for sequencing was peripheral blood, taken 28 days after the second AZD1222 dose. CDR3 sequence: CASSVIPGSRTTGELFF. For the CDR3, the DNA is TGTGCCAGCAGCGTAATACCAGGGAGCCGAACTACCGGGGAGCTGTTTTTT.